A selection of T cell receptor beta chains follows, all from one sample in a study of read filtering for tumor transcriptome and immune sequencing. TCRdb re-called the reads through MiXCR, storing one row per CDR3 protein. The profile shows 55,000 to 60,000 distinct CDR3 sequences, 12% of them singletons. The sample comprised a population of CD138-negative cells sorted from bone marrow. These receptors all come from a donor at least 40 years old with multiple myeloma. Both conserved end residues are part of each CDR3. D genes are given only for firm matches. Size values are once, few and many counts, or a class for expanded clones, and some rows have none.

D	size	J	V	DNA	CDR3
TRBD2	many	TRBJ2-3	TRBV5-1	TGCGCCAGCAGCTCGCGCGGGGGGGGGAACACAGATACGCAGTATTTT	CASSSRGGGNTDTQYF
NA	many	TRBJ1-1	TRBV2	TGTGCCAGCAGTGAGGGGGCTGGTGTCACTGAAGCTTTCTTT	CASSEGAGVTEAFF
NA	many	TRBJ2-3	TRBV5-6	TGTGCCAGCAGCTTGATGGGGTCCACAGATACGCAGTATTTT	CASSLMGSTDTQYF
NA	many	TRBJ2-2	TRBV24-1	TGTGCCACCAGTGATCCAAAGGGTGCCGGGGAGCTGTTTTTT	CATSDPKGAGELFF
NA	many	TRBJ2-3	TRBV10-3	TGTGCCATCAGGGCTCAAGGGACAGATACGCAGTATTTT	CAIRAQGTDTQYF
NA	many	TRBJ2-3	TRBV5-1	TGCGCCAGCAGCTCGGGGGACGGACCCACAGATACGCAGTATTTT	CASSSGDGPTDTQYF
TRBD1	many	TRBJ2-5	TRBV7-3	TGTGCCAGCAGCTCAGGGGGCCGGGAGACCCAGTACTTC	CASSSGGRETQYF
TRBD2	many	TRBJ2-1	TRBV5-1	TGCGCCAGCAGGCGGACTAGCGGGGGACAGAGCTCCTACAATGAGCAGTTCTTC	CASRRTSGGQSSYNEQFF
TRBD1	many	TRBJ1-1	TRBV7-3	TGTGCCAGCAGCTCAGGGGGGATGAACACTGAAGCTTTCTTT	CASSSGGMNTEAFF
TRBD1	many	TRBJ1-5	TRBV20-1	TGCAGTGCTTCCGGGACAGGGCGGCAGCCCCAGCATTTT	CSASGTGRQPQHF
TRBD1	many	TRBJ1-6	TRBV5-1	TGCGCCAGCAGCTTGGGACAGGGGGCTCATTCACCCCTCCACTTT	CASSLGQGAHSPLHF
TRBD1	NA	TRBJ2-7	TRBV5-4	TGTGCCAGCAGCCTGACAGGGAACGAGCAGTACTTC	CASSLTGNEQYF
NA	many	TRBJ1-1	TRBV29-1	TGCAGCGTTGTTAAGGGGCAGAACACTGAAGCTTTCTTT	CSVVKGQNTEAFF
TRBD1	many	TRBJ2-1	TRBV14	TGTGCCAGCAGCTCCCCCGGGACAGGGGGCAGTGAGCAGTTCTTC	CASSSPGTGGSEQFF
NA	many	TRBJ2-3	TRBV24-1	TGTGCCACCAGTGATTTGAGGGACCTTCGATCGGATACGCAGTATTTT	CATSDLRDLRSDTQYF
TRBD1	many	TRBJ2-7	TRBV7-9	TGTGCCAGCAGCTTGGGAGCCGGGACAGTGAGACAGTACTTC	CASSLGAGTVRQYF
NA	many	TRBJ2-6	TRBV6-2/TRBV6-3	TGTGCCACCGAGCCGAGAAAACAGGGTCGCTCTGGGGCCAACGTCCTGACTTTC	CATEPRKQGRSGANVLTF
TRBD1	many	TRBJ2-5	TRBV9	TGTGCCAGCAGCCCCCGGACAGGGGGCCAGGAGACCCAGTACTTC	CASSPRTGGQETQYF
TRBD1	many	TRBJ1-1	TRBV11-3	TGTGCCAGCAACCAGACAGGGGTCACTGAAGCTTTCTTT	CASNQTGVTEAFF
NA	many	TRBJ1-1	TRBV3-1	TGTGCCAGCAGCCAAGAACCGACAGGAGAAGCTTTCTTT	CASSQEPTGEAFF
NA	NA	TRBJ1-2	TRBV11-2	TGTGCCAGCAGCTTACACGGGGCCTATGGCTACACCTTC	CASSLHGAYGYTF
NA	many	TRBJ1-1	TRBV7-9	TGTGCCAGCAGCTCCCCCGAAACAGGGACTGAAGCTTTCTTT	CASSSPETGTEAFF
TRBD2	NA	TRBJ2-3	TRBV3-1	TGTGCCAGCAGCCAAGGAGCGGGGGTCACAGATACGCAGTATTTT	CASSQGAGVTDTQYF